Listed here are 28 T cell receptor beta chains from one sample, sequenced in a study of blood T cell repertoires in COVID-19 (dated by TCRdb to the early 2020s). The library was prepared using the immunoSEQ multiplex PCR assay. TCRdb provides this immuneACCESS table in a form limited to in-frame rearrangements. Some clones are lacking; in checked studies, under half of them reflect an unresolved V gene, and why the rest are absent is not known. Across this sample there are hundreds of thousands of clones, with approximately 80% seen only once. Clones ranked in the top ten supply 5% of the sample. Sequencing was carried out using PBMCs or T cells enriched from blood (not recorded which). These receptors were obtained from a man aged 40-55 years who had been exposed to COVID-19.

This chain joins TRBV4-2 and TRBJ2-2; 7 positions match TRBD1. Germline V lookup: CDR1 LGHNA, CDR2 YNFKEQ. Germline trimming cut 1 base from V and 4 bases from J; bases unmatched to any gene: 6. CDR3 length: 16 amino acids. CDR3 protein: CASSQAGQSLTGELFF. DNA of the CDR3: TGTGCCAGCAGCCAAGCGGGACAGTCCCTCACCGGGGAGCTGTTTTTT.

V usage is TRBV10-3 and J usage is TRBJ2-4, with TRBD2 matching 8 bases. The germline CDR1 and CDR2 sequences are ENHRY and SYGVKD. V lost 6 bases, J lost 9 bases, and 13 bases stayed unmatched. The CDR3 has 15 amino acids. CDR3 region: CAIRENSGKGGIQYF. The DNA of the CDR3 is TGTGCCATCAGGGAGAATAGCGGGAAAGGGGGCATTCAGTACTTC.

This chain links TRBV7-9 with TRBJ1-4; no clear D gene. The germline V gene encodes CDR1 SEHNR and CDR2 FQNEAQ (reference sequence). Trimming pared 2 bases from V and 12 bases from J, leaving 7 bases between. The CDR3 consists of 11 residues. The CDR3: CASSLFGELFF. Here the CDR3 DNA reads TGTGCCAGCAGCTTATTCGGGGAACTGTTTTTT.

J is TRBJ1-6 and V is TRBV18, with a weak D call TRBD1 (6 bases). The CDR3 runs 13 residues. Trimming removed 5 bases at V and 7 bases at J, with 9 bases between. Germline values: CDR1 KGHSH, CDR2 LQKENI. The CDR3 DNA reads TGTGCCAGCTCATCTGGACAGAATTCACCCCTCCACTTT. Protein product: CASSSGQNSPLHF.

V and J are TRBV30 and TRBJ1-4, with a weak D call TRBD1 (6 bases). Germline V gene data show CDR1 as GTSNPN and CDR2 as SVGIG (reference sequence). V gave up 8 bases and J gave up 5 bases, with 15 bases separating them. The CDR3 totals 13 residues. CDR3 amino acids: CAARGWGNEKLFF. Here the CDR3 DNA reads TGTGCCGCCAGGGGATGGGGGAATGAAAAACTGTTTTTT.

This clone was seen a single time. The V and J genes are TRBV7-9 and TRBJ2-1, with 8 bases matching TRBD2. From germline, CDR1 is SEHNR and CDR2 FQNEAQ (reference sequence). V lost 5 bases, J lost 9 bases, and 15 bases stayed unmatched. CDR3 size: 16 residues. The CDR3 sequence: CASSRGRGRRRGEQFF. Here the CDR3 DNA reads TGTGCCAGCAGCCGCGGTCGCGGGAGGCGTCGGGGTGAGCAGTTCTTC.

The rearrangement joins TRBV3-1 (or the pseudogene TRBV3-2) to TRBJ2-5; 12 positions match TRBD2. Losses at the gene ends were 4 bases for V and 2 bases for J; bases not matched to a gene: 5. CDR1 and CDR2 (germline): LGHDT, YNNKEL (reference sequence). The CDR3 sequence is 16 residues long. In DNA form, the CDR3 reads TGTGCCAGCAGCCCCTCTAGCGGGAGGGTTCAAGAGACCCAGTACTTC. This codes for CASSPSSGRVQETQYF.

The gene calls are TRBV5-4 and TRBJ2-5, with TRBD2 matching 8 bases. Per germline, CDR1 SGHNT and CDR2 YYREEE (reference sequence). CDR3 length: 15 amino acids. The V segment lost 0 bases and the J segment 4 bases; nucleotides outside the gene matches: 5. The CDR3 loop is CASSLAAGVGETQYF. Here the CDR3 DNA reads TGTGCCAGCAGCTTGGCAGCGGGAGTGGGAGAGACCCAGTACTTC.

This clone was picked up one time. This rearrangement joins TRBV12-3 or TRBV12-4 to TRBJ1-2; possibly TRBD1 for D (5 bases). V dropped 3 bases and J dropped 4 bases, with 9 bases sitting between them. The length of the CDR3 is 13 residues. CDR3 region: CASSLRGGYGYTF. CDR3 nucleotides: TGTGCCAGCAGTTTGCGCGGGGGCTATGGCTACACCTTC.

This clone has only one observation. V is TRBV6-5 and J is TRBJ1-2; no clear D. The CDR3 covers 11 residues. Trimming left V 6 bases short and J 8 bases short, with 10 bases between. CDR1 and CDR2 from the germline V gene are MNHEY and SVGAGI. The DNA for the CDR3 is TGTGCCAGCAGGCGGGAGCGAGGCTACACCTTC. As protein: CASRRERGYTF.

This clone was counted a few times. This chain uses TRBV7-3 with TRBJ1-1; D is ambiguous. The germline gives CDR1 SGHTA, CDR2 FQGTGA. Trimming took off 4 bases at V and 4 bases at J, with 13 bases between the two ends. CDR3 length: 14 residues. This CDR3 is CASSSQGLGTEAFF. CDR3 sequence (DNA): TGTGCCAGCAGCTCCCAAGGACTGGGCACTGAAGCTTTCTTT.

Worth noting for this clone: At the DNA level, this CDR3 is encoded by other sequences in the same sample as well. The genes are TRBV30 and TRBJ1-2; D might be TRBD1 (5 bases). V dropped 2 bases and J dropped 3 bases, with 7 bases sitting between them. Germline-derived CDR1 and CDR2 are GTSNPN and SVGIG (reference sequence). The CDR3 is made up of 12 amino acids. The DNA of the CDR3 is TGTGCCTGGAGTAGGGGTGACTATGGCTACACCTTC. Translation gives CAWSRGDYGYTF. Full variable domain (outside the CDR3, taken from reference TRBV30 and TRBJ1-2): SQTIHQWPATLVQPVGSPLSLECTVEGTSNPNLYWYRQAAGRGLQLLFYSVGIGQISSEVPQNLSASRPQDRQFILSSKKLLLSDSGFYLCAWSRGDYGYTFGSGTRLTVV.

CDR3 region: CASNNGNEKLFF. CDR3 in DNA: TGTGCCAGCAATAACGGGAATGAAAAACTGTTTTTT. The V gene is TRBV12-3 or TRBV12-4, the J gene TRBJ1-4; D is ambiguous. The CDR3 length is 12 residues. The V gene lost 7 bases and the J gene lost 5 bases, with 8 bases spanning the gap.

The chain employs TRBV5-6 and TRBJ2-7; D is perhaps TRBD1 (5 bases). Germline CDR1 is SGHDT and CDR2 is YYEEEE. This CDR3 is 12 amino acids long. Trimming pared 6 bases from V and 3 bases from J, leaving 10 bases between. The CDR3 loop is CASNQGFYEQYF. Written as DNA, the CDR3 is TGTGCCAGCAATCAGGGCTTCTACGAGCAGTACTTC.

The chain links TRBV6-5 to TRBJ2-3, with 7 bases that match TRBD2. Germline V gene data show CDR1 as MNHEY and CDR2 as SVGAGI. The CDR3 length is 16 residues. The J segment lost 3 bases and the V segment lost 2 bases, leaving 8 bases of the junction unmatched. The CDR3 is CASSYGTIRGTDTQYF. CDR3 DNA: TGTGCCAGCAGTTACGGGACTATTCGCGGAACAGATACGCAGTATTTT.

J is TRBJ1-3 and V is TRBV19, with TRBD1 matching 7 bases. Per germline, CDR1 LNHDA and CDR2 SQIVND (reference sequence). This CDR3 is 16 amino acids long. Losses at the gene ends were 5 bases for V and 0 bases for J; bases not matched to a gene: 7. CDR3 in amino acids: CASSLWTGSSGNTIYF. The DNA of the CDR3 is TGTGCCAGTAGTCTATGGACAGGCTCCTCTGGAAACACCATATATTTT.

The rearrangement joins TRBV18 to TRBJ1-5; unclear D gene. V dropped 2 bases and J dropped 6 bases, with 14 bases sitting between them. Germline CDR1 is KGHSH and CDR2 is LQKENI. This CDR3 contains 15 residues. CDR3 region: CASSPVNGGSQPQHF. DNA for the CDR3: TGTGCCAGCTCACCAGTAAACGGCGGGAGTCAGCCCCAGCATTTT. The whole variable domain, remainder taken from reference TRBV18 and TRBJ1-5, is NAGVMQNPRHLVRRRGQEARLRCSPMKGHSHVYWYRQLPEEGLKFMVYLQKENIIDESGMPKERFSAEFPKEGPSILRIQQVVRGDSAAYFCASSPVNGGSQPQHFGDGTRLSIL.

Worth noting for this clone: Other DNA sequences of this sample code for an identical CDR3. The chain has TRBV11-2 and TRBJ2-7; the D is unclear. Germline lookup yields CDR1 SGHAT and CDR2 FQNNGV. V lost 0 bases to trimming and J lost 0 bases, with 6 bases between them. The CDR3 contains 14 residues. The CDR3 coding sequence is TGTGCCAGCAGCTTAGATAGGAGCTCCTACGAGCAGTACTTC. This encodes CASSLDRSSYEQYF. The full variable domain, with the rest looked up from reference TRBV11-2 and TRBJ2-7, is EAGVAQSPRYKIIEKRQSVAFWCNPISGHATLYWYQQILGQGPKLLIQFQNNGVVDDSQLPKDRFSAERLKGVDSTLKIQPAKLEDSAVYLCASSLDRSSYEQYFGPGTRLTVT.

The chain links TRBV3-1 (or the pseudogene TRBV3-2) to TRBJ2-2; 8 positions agree with TRBD2. In germline, CDR1 is LGHDT, CDR2 YNNKEL (reference sequence). The CDR3 contains 16 residues. The V gene end was trimmed by 4 bases and the J gene end by 4 bases; junction bases not matched to a gene: 8. CDR3 in amino acids: CASSPGTRRVTGELFF. CDR3 in DNA: TGTGCCAGCAGCCCCGGGACTAGGCGGGTCACCGGGGAGCTGTTTTTT.

The CDR3 region has the DNA TGTGCCAGCAGCCCGGGACAGACAAACAACTATGGCTACACCTTC. This translates into CASSPGQTNNYGYTF. V gene TRBV11-1 combines with J gene TRBJ1-2; 7 bases match TRBD1. In germline, CDR1 is SGHAT, CDR2 FQDESV (reference sequence). V dropped 5 bases and J dropped 2; count of bases not matched to a gene: 8. This CDR3 is built from 15 residues.

V and J are TRBV19 and TRBJ1-6, with D possibly being TRBD1 (6 bases). The CDR3 is 15 residues long. V was clipped by 7 bases and J by 9 bases, with 19 bases between them. Germline CDR1 is LNHDA and CDR2 is SQIVND (reference sequence). CDR3 protein: CASNLGQSAGSPLHF. The CDR3 DNA sequence: TGTGCCAGTAACCTCGGACAGTCGGCGGGTTCACCCCTCCACTTT.

This rearrangement joins TRBV19 to TRBJ2-3; TRBD2 aligns across 8 bases. Losses at the gene ends were 5 bases for V and 6 bases for J; bases not matched to a gene: 4. The CDR3 has 13 residues. The germline gives CDR1 LNHDA, CDR2 SQIVND (reference sequence). The CDR3 nucleotides are TGTGCCAGTAGTTCTCGCGGGGGGGATACGCAGTATTTT. Protein sequence: CASSSRGGDTQYF.

The chain is built from TRBV7-8 and TRBJ2-7; D ambiguous. Germline V gene lookup returns CDR1 SGHVS and CDR2 FQNEAQ. This CDR3 comprises 13 residues. Trimming stripped 1 base from V and 3 bases from J, with 7 bases between. CDR3: CASSLGGGYEQYF. In nucleotides, the CDR3 is TGTGCCAGCAGCTTAGGAGGCGGCTACGAGCAGTACTTC.

The gene calls are TRBV1 and TRBJ2-1; the listed D gene, TRBD2, was not tested against the DNA. TRBV1 is a known pseudogene. This CDR3 region has 20 residues. In DNA form, the CDR3 reads TGCACCAGCAGCCAGCCCGGGACTAGCGGGAGGGGTGGGGTGTGCAATGAGCAGTTCTTC. Translation gives CTSSQPGTSGRGGVCNEQFF.

V usage is TRBV12-5 and J usage is TRBJ1-6; TRBD1 matches 8 bases. The CDR3 contains 15 residues. V was pared by 2 bases and J by 7 bases, with 4 bases of the junction left unmatched. Germline CDR1 reads LGHNT; CDR2 reads FRNRAP. The CDR3 sequence is CASGLSTGVNSPLHF. The CDR3 DNA reads as TGTGCTAGTGGTTTGTCGACAGGGGTCAATTCACCCCTCCACTTT. Full variable domain (rest looked up from reference TRBV12-5 and TRBJ1-6): DARVTQTPRHKVTEMGQEVTMRCQPILGHNTVFWYRQTMMQGLELLAYFRNRAPLDDSGMPKDRFSAEMPDATLATLKIQPSEPRDSAVYFCASGLSTGVNSPLHFGNGTRLTVT.

The V call is TRBV5-1, the J call TRBJ2-7; 13 nucleotides match TRBD2. The CDR3 consists of 16 residues. The ends lost 0 bases at V and 7 bases at J; junction bases unmatched: 7. The germline V gene encodes CDR1 SGHRS and CDR2 YFSETQ. The CDR3, as DNA: TGCGCCAGCAGCTTGGGAGGACTAGCGGGAGACAGGGAGCAGTACTTC. Residues: CASSLGGLAGDREQYF.

This chain links TRBV19 with TRBJ2-3, with D possibly matching TRBD1 (6 bases). Between the trimmed V and J ends, which lost 7 bases and 2 bases, there was a span of 16 bases. Germline CDR1 LNHDA, CDR2 SQIVND (reference sequence). This CDR3 is 15 amino acids long. The CDR3 coding sequence is TGTGCCAGTACGGCCCCAGGGGACCTCACAGATACGCAGTATTTT. Its translation is CASTAPGDLTDTQYF.

Concerning this clone itself: A single base separates this from a much larger clone, so it may be a read error. The chain carries TRBV11-2 and TRBJ1-2; 7 bases are shared with TRBD1. Looked up from germline, CDR1 is SGHAT and CDR2 is FQNNGV. The CDR3 has 13 amino acids. After removal of 4 bases from V and 2 bases from J, the junction contained 1 base not matched to a gene. In DNA, the CDR3 is TGTGCCAGCAGCTCGACAGGGAACTATGGCTACACCTTC. Its translation: CASSSTGNYGYTF.